Listed here is a single TCR beta chain. Antigen unknown. A read error may account for a junction end that differs from germline. A sample-barcoded 5' primer and a J-beta primer mix were used in a second PCR of roughly 6 to 12 cycles. From each sample, at least 2.5 million paired-end reads containing CDR3 were obtained. Using its own MiXCR run on the 5' RACE reads, TCRdb lists one record per CDR3 protein. The table has 630,000 or so distinct CDR3 sequences, approximately 29% seen once; the top ten hold 15% to 17%. The record originates from a study of blood T cells in healthy people across ages. This CDR3 has 13 residues. Per germline, CDR1 MNHNS and CDR2 SASEGT. Study conclusions and caveats: Expanded clonotype changes were possibly confounded by unknown donor CMV status.

Sequenced sample: blood. The chain combines TRBV6-1 with TRBJ1-2, with 9 bases lining up with TRBD1. The sequence came from a woman aged 80 or over in good health. This chain's CDR3 is CASSVGQGYGYIF. The CDR3 bases are TGTGCCAGCAGTGTGGGACAGGGATATGGCTACATCTTC.